This T cell receptor (beta chain) was identified during a study of CD8 T cells in Susac syndrome. In the study overall: Clinically active disease was present in six of the sequenced Susac syndrome patients. Eight or nine of these patients were in remission.

With random hexamers, reverse transcription was performed on roughly 0.5 to 1 ug of RNA. Multiplex PCR with immunoSEQ amplified the TCR beta CDR3 across 54 Vbeta and 13 Jbeta. TCRdb reprocessed the immunoSEQ multiplex PCR reads via MiXCR and lists one record per CDR3 protein. The repertoire consists of over 140,000 distinct CDR3 sequences, with 85% to 95% occurring once and the leading ten covering roughly 0.14%. TCR beta from blood CD8+ and CD4+ T cells was sequenced. The diagnostic criteria were recently defined, and patients with Susac syndrome met them for definite or probable disease. The material sequenced was CD4+ T cells from PBMCs. This clonotype originated in a human donor with Susac syndrome.

The chain's CDR3 is CSARGINEKLFF. CDR3 coding DNA: TGCAGCGCCAGGGGAATTAATGAAAAACTGTTTTTT. The chain carries TRBV20-1 and TRBJ1-4, with a tentative D call TRBD1 (6 bases). Germline V CDR1 and CDR2: DFQATT, SNEGSKA (reference sequence). This CDR3 comprises 12 residues.